These 14 T cell receptor beta chains were sequenced from one sample in a study of blood T cell repertoires in COVID-19. Only in-frame clones appear in the TCRdb table, and some are missing; sequencing was by immunoSEQ multiplex PCR. Of about 80,000 clones in the sample, 70% to 80% were seen once. The sequenced sample was peripheral blood. These receptor sequences come from a man aged 45 to 65 with active or convalescent COVID-19.

This clone was counted a single time. The CDR3: CASGLLTTGLDTQYF. CDR3 sequence (DNA): TGTGCTAGTGGTTTGCTCACGACTGGTTTAGATACGCAGTATTTT. This rearrangement joins TRBV12-5 to TRBJ2-3; no firm D call. From germline, CDR1 is LGHNT and CDR2 FRNRAP. V shed 2 bases and J shed 5 bases, with 14 bases lying between them. This CDR3 is built from 15 residues.

The genes are TRBV2 and TRBJ1-2; TRBD1 might be the D (6 bases). The V gene lost 6 bases and the J gene lost 6 bases, with 14 bases spanning the gap. The CDR3 length is 13 residues. Germline V lookup: CDR1 SNHLY, CDR2 FYNNEI. CDR3 region: CASRAYRADGYTF. CDR3 DNA: TGTGCCAGCAGAGCCTACAGGGCCGATGGCTACACCTTC.

This chain links TRBV7-6 with TRBJ1-1; 9 nucleotides align to TRBD1. V shed 3 bases and J 8 bases; nucleotides not matched to a gene: 13. This CDR3 has 16 residues. Germline assignment: CDR1 SGHVS and CDR2 FNYEAQ. The CDR3 spells CASSLAPTGGGLEAFF. CDR3 in DNA: TGTGCCAGCAGCTTGGCACCGACAGGGGGGGGCTTAGAAGCTTTCTTT.

V gene TRBV5-5 combines with J gene TRBJ2-1; TRBD1 might be the D (6 bases). This CDR3 region has 17 residues. V was pared by 2 bases and J by 4 bases, with 19 bases between. Germline loops: CDR1 SGHKS, CDR2 YYEKEE (reference sequence). DNA for the CDR3: TGTGCCAGCAGCTTACTTCTGGGACAAAGACAGTACAATGAGCAGTTCTTC. It codes for CASSLLLGQRQYNEQFF.

The CDR3 spells CATSEPDSPSGNTIYF. CDR3 nucleotides: TGTGCCACCAGTGAGCCCGACAGTCCCTCTGGAAACACCATATATTTT. V gene TRBV24-1 combines with J gene TRBJ1-3, with D maybe TRBD1 (5 bases). The V and J ends lost 4 bases and 0 bases respectively, with 12 bases between them. The germline V gene encodes CDR1 KGHDR and CDR2 SFDVKD. The CDR3 is 16 amino acids.

The chain employs TRBV5-1 and TRBJ2-1; TRBD2 agrees at 9 bases. After removal of 0 bases from V and 9 bases from J, the junction contained 7 bases not matched to a gene. From germline, CDR1 is SGHRS and CDR2 YFSETQ. CDR3 length: 15 amino acids. DNA of the CDR3: TGCGCCAGCAGCTTGGACCAGCGGGGGGTTAGTGAGCAGTTCTTC. As protein: CASSLDQRGVSEQFF.

This sequence joins TRBV18 and TRBJ1-6, with D maybe TRBD1 (6 bases). In germline, CDR1 is KGHSH, CDR2 LQKENI. The CDR3 consists of 16 residues. Trimming left V 4 bases short and J 0 bases short, with 10 bases between. The CDR3 reads CASSLQGSSYNSPLHF. CDR3 sequence (DNA): TGTGCCAGCTCACTACAGGGTAGCTCCTATAATTCACCCCTCCACTTT.

The chain uses TRBV2 and TRBJ2-5; perhaps TRBD2 as D (7 bases). The germline gives CDR1 SNHLY, CDR2 FYNNEI. The V end lost 7 bases, the J end lost 4 bases, and 16 bases lay between the germline ends. The CDR3 has 14 amino acids. As DNA, the CDR3 is TGTGCCAGCAACCGGAACGGGGGGCCAGAGACCCAGTACTTC. Protein product: CASNRNGGPETQYF.

This rearrangement joins TRBV5-4 to TRBJ1-3; the D gene is possibly TRBD1 (6 bases). V dropped 4 bases and J dropped 1 base, with 12 bases sitting between them. The germline gives CDR1 SGHNT, CDR2 YYREEE (reference sequence). The length of the CDR3 is 15 residues. The CDR3 loop is CASSPDRRSGNTIYF. CDR3 DNA sequence: TGTGCCAGCAGCCCTGACAGGCGATCTGGAAACACCATATATTTT.

The genes are TRBV6-6 and TRBJ2-1; 12 positions agree with TRBD1. V dropped 6 bases and J dropped 7; count of bases not matched to a gene: 7. This CDR3 region has 15 residues. The germline V gene encodes CDR1 MNHNY and CDR2 SVGAGI (reference sequence). The CDR3 bases are TGTGCCAGCAGCCCCGGGACAGGGGGCAAGAATGAGCAGTTCTTC. Amino acids: CASSPGTGGKNEQFF.

The V call is TRBV4-3, the J call TRBJ2-1; TRBD2 aligns across 9 bases. Germline assignment: CDR1 LGHNA and CDR2 YSLEER. The CDR3 is 18 amino acids. Losses at the gene ends were 1 base for V and 2 bases for J; bases not matched to a gene: 9. CDR3 coding DNA: TGCGCCAGCAGCCAAGTCCTAGCGGGGCCCCGGACCTACAATGAGCAGTTCTTC. Translated: CASSQVLAGPRTYNEQFF.

CDR3 residues: CASSEMGQLNYGYTF. The CDR3 DNA is TGTGCCAGCAGTGAAATGGGACAACTGAACTATGGCTACACCTTC. This rearrangement joins TRBV6-1 to TRBJ1-2; a weak D match, TRBD1 (6 bases). Trimming cost V 2 bases and J 2 bases, with 12 bases left between them. The CDR3 runs to 15 residues. Germline CDR1 reads MNHNS; CDR2 reads SASEGT.

The chain uses TRBV24-1 and TRBJ1-2; D is uncertain. The CDR3 has 14 amino acids. V was clipped by 11 bases and J by 3 bases, with 18 bases between them. Germline loops: CDR1 KGHDR, CDR2 SFDVKD. CDR3 loop: CAIPPTLEDYGYTF. For the CDR3, the DNA is TGTGCCATCCCTCCGACCTTAGAGGACTATGGCTACACCTTC.

This chain connects TRBV7-9 to TRBJ2-5, with 9 bases fitting TRBD2. This CDR3 is 16 amino acids long. From germline, CDR1 is SEHNR and CDR2 FQNEAQ (reference sequence). Trimming at V came to 1 base and at J to 2 bases, leaving 5 bases not matched to a gene. The CDR3 here is CASSLGSGGHQETQYF. The CDR3 DNA sequence: TGTGCCAGCAGCTTAGGTAGCGGGGGCCATCAAGAGACCCAGTACTTC.